Listed here are 12 T cell receptor beta chains from one sample, sequenced in a study of OX40 agonist ivuxolimab in advanced cancers. TCRdb's table, derived via immunoSEQ multiplex PCR, lists solely in-frame clones and lacks some. This sample has more than 65,000 clones, with 85% found just once. This specimen consisted of CD4+ or CD8+ T cells sorted from blood, obtained in a trial of the OX40 agonist ivuxolimab. These receptors were collected from an adult with an advanced solid tumor such as melanoma, head and neck, liver or kidney cancer.

The rearrangement links TRBV6-1 to TRBJ2-7, with D hard to call. Germline-derived CDR1 and CDR2 are MNHNS and SASEGT. V was pared by 5 bases and J by 5 bases, with 7 bases between. The CDR3 has 11 amino acids. In DNA form, the CDR3 reads TGTGCCAGCAGTTCAACCCACGAGCAGTACTTC. This encodes CASSSTHEQYF.

V usage is TRBV4-3 and J usage is TRBJ2-2; TRBD1 agrees at 8 bases. V was pared by 10 bases and J by 4 bases, with 8 bases of the junction left unmatched. This CDR3 comprises 14 residues. The germline V gene encodes CDR1 LGHNA and CDR2 YSLEER. CDR3 loop: CATGGTRGTGELFF. The CDR3 DNA follows: TGCGCCACAGGGGGCACGAGGGGCACCGGGGAGCTGTTTTTT.

This chain joins TRBV2 and TRBJ2-4; 12 bases align to TRBD1. CDR3 length equals 18 residues. The trim removed 8 bases at V and 1 base at J, leaving 12 bases unmatched. Germline V gene data show CDR1 as SNHLY and CDR2 as FYNNEI. The DNA of the CDR3 is TGTGCCAGCTTAGACCGGGACAGGGGGCCGGAGGCCAAAAACATTCAGTACTTC. Encoded protein: CASLDRDRGPEAKNIQYF.

This clone was picked up one time. V gene TRBV5-1 combines with J gene TRBJ1-4; 10 bases fit TRBD1. Germline CDR1 reads SGHRS; CDR2 reads YFSETQ. The length of the CDR3 is 12 residues. With V trimmed by 7 bases and J by 6 bases, 0 bases remained unmatched. DNA of the CDR3: TGCGCCAGCGGGACAGGGGATGAAAAACTGTTTTTT. Translated: CASGTGDEKLFF.

V usage is TRBV11-2 and J usage is TRBJ2-1; D possibly corresponds to TRBD1 (5 bases). V lost 6 bases and J 5 bases, leaving 14 bases between the germline ends. The CDR3 is 14 amino acids. In germline, CDR1 is SGHAT, CDR2 FQNNGV. This CDR3 is CASRRIGANNEQFF. In DNA, the CDR3 is TGTGCCAGCAGAAGAATTGGGGCAAACAATGAGCAGTTCTTC.

J is TRBJ1-3 and V is TRBV7-2, with 8 positions matching TRBD1. This CDR3 spans 14 amino acids. The V gene end was trimmed by 3 bases and the J gene end by 12 bases; junction bases not matched to a gene: 10. The germline gives CDR1 SGHTA, CDR2 FQGNSA. The CDR3, as DNA: TGTGCCAGCAGCTTCGACGGACAGGGAAGGTTCATATATTTT. This sequence encodes CASSFDGQGRFIYF.

This clone occurred once. The chain carries TRBV2 and TRBJ2-3; 7 nucleotides line up with TRBD1. This CDR3 comprises 14 residues. V lost 3 bases and J lost 4; bases outside the gene matches: 4. Germline V lookup: CDR1 SNHLY, CDR2 FYNNEI. The CDR3 region is CASSDRQGPDTQYF. The CDR3 coding sequence is TGTGCCAGCAGTGACCGACAGGGTCCAGATACGCAGTATTTT. Based on the CDR3 plus reference TRBV2 and TRBJ2-3, the full variable domain is EPEVTQTPSHQVTQMGQEVILRCVPISNHLYFYWYRQILGQKVEFLVSFYNNEISEKSEIFDDQFSVERPDGSNFTLKIRSTKLEDSAMYFCASSDRQGPDTQYFGPGTRLTVL.

The chain has TRBV7-3 and TRBJ2-3; D is perhaps TRBD2 (5 bases). Germline CDR1 SGHTA, CDR2 FQGTGA. CDR3 length equals 15 residues. Trimming cost V 5 bases and J 1 base, with 13 bases left between them. The CDR3 coding sequence is TGTGCCAGCAGCCCCTGGACTGGACGCACAGATACGCAGTATTTT. Translation gives CASSPWTGRTDTQYF. The full variable domain, completed using reference TRBV7-3 and TRBJ2-3, is GAGVSQTPSNKVTEKGKYVELRCDPISGHTALYWYRQSLGQGPEFLIYFQGTGAADDSGLPNDRFFAVRPEGSVSTLKIQRTERGDSAVYLCASSPWTGRTDTQYFGPGTRLTVL.

This clone has a single count. The CDR3, as DNA: TGTGCCAGCAGCGCGAGACCGAACACCGGGGAGCTGTTTTTT. The encoded protein is CASSARPNTGELFF. The genes are TRBV7-6 and TRBJ2-2; unclear D gene. The CDR3 consists of 14 residues. Trimming stripped 5 bases from V and 0 bases from J, with 7 bases between. The germline V gene has CDR1 SGHVS and CDR2 FNYEAQ. The whole variable domain, remainder taken from reference TRBV7-6 and TRBJ2-2, is GAGVSQSPRYKVTKRGQDVALRCDPISGHVSLYWYRQALGQGPEFLTYFNYEAQQDKSGLPNDRFSAERPEGSISTLTIQRTEQRDSAMYRCASSARPNTGELFFGEGSRLTVL.

CDR3 bases: TGTGCCAGTAGGCCCGAGGGCGCCAAAAACATTCAGTACTTC. Encoded protein: CASRPEGAKNIQYF. The chain employs TRBV19 and TRBJ2-4; TRBD2 is a possible D gene (5 bases). V gave up 6 bases and J gave up 1 base, with 10 bases separating them. There are 14 residues in the CDR3. CDR1 and CDR2 from the germline V gene are LNHDA and SQIVND (reference sequence).

The chain carries TRBV28 and TRBJ2-2, with D tentatively TRBD2 (5 bases). Germline CDR1 and CDR2: MDHEN and SYDVKM. With 2 bases removed from V and 8 bases from J, the gap between germline ends came to 21 bases. The CDR3 contains 17 residues. The CDR3 coding sequence is TGTGCCAGCAGTTTAGCCCAACGGCTAGCTCTTGGTGGGGAGCTGTTTTTT. Encoded protein: CASSLAQRLALGGELFF.

This clone was picked up one time. The rearrangement links TRBV20-1 to TRBJ1-4, with D unresolved. V lost 5 bases, J lost 4 bases, and 5 bases lay in between. Germline CDR1 is DFQATT and CDR2 is SNEGSKA (reference sequence). The CDR3 contains 11 residues. The CDR3 DNA sequence: TGCAGTGCTTGGGTTAATGAAAAACTGTTTTTT. Translation: CSAWVNEKLFF.